The 12 T cell receptor beta chains reported below all come from one sample, sequenced in a study of T cell responses to AZD1222 COVID-19 vaccine. Repertoires were generated with immunoSEQ multiplex PCR, while TCRdb's copy carries only in-frame clones and drops some. The sample lists approximately 100,000 clones; 91% were seen once. The specimen was peripheral blood, collected on day 0 of AZD1222 vaccination. The receptors here all came from an adult in good health.

The chain is built from TRBV3-1 (or the pseudogene TRBV3-2) and TRBJ1-1; TRBD1 matches at 8 bases. V gave up 1 base and J gave up 3 bases; unmatched junction bases: 1. CDR3 length: 14 amino acids. Per the germline V gene, CDR1 is LGHDT and CDR2 is YNNKEL (reference sequence). CDR3 loop: CASSQGTGYTEAFF. The CDR3 nucleotides read TGTGCCAGCAGCCAAGGGACAGGGTACACTGAAGCTTTCTTT.

The J gene is TRBJ2-1, the V gene TRBV2; D is ambiguous. V shed 6 bases and J shed 4 bases, with 19 bases lying between them. There are 16 residues in the CDR3. CDR1 and CDR2 from the germline V gene are SNHLY and FYNNEI. The CDR3: CASSMSWDPRYNEQFF. CDR3 bases: TGTGCCAGCAGCATGTCGTGGGATCCCCGGTACAATGAGCAGTTCTTC.

This chain connects TRBV5-1 to TRBJ1-2, with a tentative D call TRBD1 (5 bases). The CDR3 contains 15 residues. Germline V gives CDR1 SGHRS, CDR2 YFSETQ. V was trimmed by 0 bases and J by 2 bases, leaving 11 bases between them. DNA of the CDR3: TGCGCCAGCAGCTTGGACCAGGGTTACAACTATGGCTACACCTTC. Protein: CASSLDQGYNYGYTF.

The CDR3 DNA sequence: TGTGCCAGCTCACCACGGGGTGGGACTGAGCAGTTCTTC. It specifies CASSPRGGTEQFF. This chain links TRBV18 with TRBJ2-1; D tentatively reads TRBD1 or TRBD2 (5 bases each). The ends were cut back, 1 base at V and 9 bases at J, with 10 bases in the middle. From germline, CDR1 is KGHSH and CDR2 LQKENI. The CDR3 covers 13 residues. Filled out from reference TRBV18 and TRBJ2-1, the complete variable domain reads NAGVMQNPRHLVRRRGQEARLRCSPMKGHSHVYWYRQLPEEGLKFMVYLQKENIIDESGMPKERFSAEFPKEGPSILRIQQVVRGDSAAYFCASSPRGGTEQFFGPGTRLTVL.

The J gene is TRBJ2-3, the V gene TRBV7-2; 7 bases are shared with TRBD2. CDR3 length: 14 residues. The junction had 10 bases not matched to a gene; V was cut back by 7 bases and J by 6 bases. In germline, CDR1 is SGHTA, CDR2 FQGNSA. The CDR3 reads CASTVQYGGDTQYF. Here the CDR3 DNA reads TGTGCCAGCACCGTCCAATACGGGGGGGATACGCAGTATTTT.

The chain has TRBV19 and TRBJ2-3; the match to TRBD2 covers 8 bases. The CDR3 consists of 15 residues. Trimming removed 1 base from V and 6 bases from J; junction bases left unmatched: 6. Germline V CDR1 and CDR2: LNHDA, SQIVND (reference sequence). The chain's CDR3 is CASSIGTSSGDTQYF. The CDR3 region has the DNA TGTGCCAGTAGTATAGGGACTAGCTCGGGGGATACGCAGTATTTT. Supplemented by reference TRBV19 and TRBJ2-3, the full variable domain reads DGGITQSPKYLFRKEGQNVTLSCEQNLNHDAMYWYRQDPGQGLRLIYYSQIVNDFQKGDIAEGYSVSREKKESFPLTVTSAQKNPTAFYLCASSIGTSSGDTQYFGPGTRLTVL.

The J gene is TRBJ1-2, the V gene TRBV3-1 (or the pseudogene TRBV3-2); perhaps TRBD1 as D (5 bases). Trimming took 4 bases from V and 3 from J, leaving 12 bases between them. Germline values: CDR1 LGHDT, CDR2 YNNKEL (reference sequence). The CDR3 consists of 14 residues. The CDR3 bases are TGTGCCAGCAGCCGGGCGGCGGGGGACTATGGCTACACCTTC. Amino acid sequence: CASSRAAGDYGYTF.

CDR3 sequence: CASSSPGRNYGYTF. The CDR3 coding sequence is TGTGCCAGCAGTTCTCCGGGACGGAACTATGGCTACACCTTC. The chain joins TRBV7-8 to TRBJ1-2, with D maybe TRBD1 (5 bases). The germline V gene has CDR1 SGHVS and CDR2 FQNEAQ. V lost 6 bases to trimming and J lost 2 bases, with 13 bases between them. This CDR3 has 14 amino acids.

The gene calls are TRBV7-6 and TRBJ1-1; D perhaps matches TRBD1 (5 bases). The V end was cut by 5 bases, the J end by 1 base, with 14 bases between. The CDR3 totals 15 residues. Germline V CDR1 and CDR2: SGHVS, FNYEAQ. The CDR3 coding sequence is TGTGCCAGCAGCACCCAGGGTATATGGAACACTGAAGCTTTCTTT. The encoded protein is CASSTQGIWNTEAFF.

V and J are TRBV11-2 and TRBJ2-7; 13 bases line up with TRBD2. Germline V gives CDR1 SGHAT, CDR2 FQNNGV. The CDR3 runs 16 residues. The V and J ends lost 2 bases and 4 bases, in that order; junction bases with no gene match: 5. The CDR3: CASSLQLAGGLYEQYF. As DNA, the CDR3 is TGTGCCAGCAGCTTACAACTAGCGGGAGGGTTGTACGAGCAGTACTTC.

The V gene is TRBV19, the J gene TRBJ1-2; D might be TRBD1 (6 bases). The V gene lost 2 bases and the J gene lost 4 bases, with 17 bases spanning the gap. The CDR3 extends over 16 amino acids. Germline V gene lookup returns CDR1 LNHDA and CDR2 SQIVND (reference sequence). The CDR3 DNA reads as TGTGCCAGTAGTATAATTGGGGGCCGAGGTATCTATGGCTACACCTTC. Protein sequence: CASSIIGGRGIYGYTF.

The rearrangement joins TRBV11-2 to TRBJ2-7; D remains unclear. Trimming removed 0 bases from V and 2 bases from J, with 8 bases in between. From germline, CDR1 is SGHAT and CDR2 FQNNGV. The CDR3 has 14 amino acids. CDR3 region: CASSLEAITYEQYF. The CDR3, as DNA: TGTGCCAGCAGCTTAGAGGCCATCACCTACGAGCAGTACTTC.